This TCR beta chain was captured by sequencing in a study of tumor-infiltrating lymphocytes in primary liver carcinoma. Overall study: Read depth, roughly 3.5 to 8 million productive TCRbeta reads, did not differ significantly between tissues.

About this clonotype: It is likely a read error, because the conserved phenylalanine at the end of the CDR3 is missing.

The investigators made TCR beta cDNA from approximately 500 ng total RNA, using a constant-region primer. TCR beta libraries came from three nested multiplex PCR rounds using slightly modified ARM-PCR. The study ran its first two PCR rounds for around 10 cycles each, using TRBV1-TRBV30 forward primers and a C-beta reverse primer. MiXCR, applied by TCRdb to the multiplex PCR reads, yields one record per CDR3 protein. The sample has fewer than 250,000 distinct CDR3 sequences, around 81% seen once; the top ten hold about a sixth. Each 20-30 mg portion of unsorted bulk tissue served as the source for co-extraction of RNA and DNA. Treatment of the patients' primary liver carcinoma consisted of surgical resection. Samples came from superior, inferior, lateral poles and tumor centre. Trimming stripped 5 bases from V and 2 bases from J, with 13 bases between. This CDR3 comprises 14 residues. Germline-derived CDR1 and CDR2 are WSHSY and SAAADI.

Sequences were obtained from tumor tissue from primary liver carcinoma. The clonotype comes from a man aged 35 to 55 with primary liver carcinoma and hepatitis B virus infection. This chain links TRBV10-2 with TRBJ2-7; D might be TRBD1 (8 bases). The CDR3 DNA reads as TGCGCCAGCAGTTACAGGGGGGGTCCCTACGAGCAGTACATC. Residues: CASSYRGGPYEQYI.